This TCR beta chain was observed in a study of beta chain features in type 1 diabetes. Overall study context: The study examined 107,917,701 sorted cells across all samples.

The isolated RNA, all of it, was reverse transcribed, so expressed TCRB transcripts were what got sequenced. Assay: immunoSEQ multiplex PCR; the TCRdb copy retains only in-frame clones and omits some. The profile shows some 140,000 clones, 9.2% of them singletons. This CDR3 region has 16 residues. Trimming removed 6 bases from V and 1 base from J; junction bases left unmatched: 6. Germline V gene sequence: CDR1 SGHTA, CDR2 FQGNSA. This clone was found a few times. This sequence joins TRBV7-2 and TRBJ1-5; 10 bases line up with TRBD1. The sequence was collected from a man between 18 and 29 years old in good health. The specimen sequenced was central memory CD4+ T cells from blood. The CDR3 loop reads CASRLMGQGSNQPQHF. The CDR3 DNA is TGTGCCAGCAGGCTGATGGGACAGGGGAGCAATCAGCCCCAGCATTTT.